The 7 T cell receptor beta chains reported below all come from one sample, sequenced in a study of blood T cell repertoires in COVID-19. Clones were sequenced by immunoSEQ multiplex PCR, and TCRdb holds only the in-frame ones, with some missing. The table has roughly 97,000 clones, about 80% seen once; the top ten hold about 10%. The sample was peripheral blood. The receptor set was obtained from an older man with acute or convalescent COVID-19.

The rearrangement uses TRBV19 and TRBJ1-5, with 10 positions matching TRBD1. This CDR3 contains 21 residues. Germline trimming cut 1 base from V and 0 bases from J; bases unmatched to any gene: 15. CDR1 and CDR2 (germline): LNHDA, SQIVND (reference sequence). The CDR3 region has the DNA TGTGCCAGTAGTATAGGAGGGACAGGGGCCCTCAACAGATATAGCAATCAGCCCCAGCATTTT. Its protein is CASSIGGTGALNRYSNQPQHF.

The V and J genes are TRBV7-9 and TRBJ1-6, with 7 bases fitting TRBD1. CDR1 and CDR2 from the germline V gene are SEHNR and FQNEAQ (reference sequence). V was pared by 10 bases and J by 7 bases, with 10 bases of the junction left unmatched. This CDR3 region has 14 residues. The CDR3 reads CATSQGGYNSPLHF. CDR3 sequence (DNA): TGTGCCACTAGCCAGGGGGGATACAATTCACCCCTCCACTTT.

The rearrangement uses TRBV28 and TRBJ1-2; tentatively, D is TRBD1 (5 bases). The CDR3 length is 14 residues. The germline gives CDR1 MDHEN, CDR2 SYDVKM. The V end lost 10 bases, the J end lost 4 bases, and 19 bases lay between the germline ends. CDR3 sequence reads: CATHSQGTAYGYTF. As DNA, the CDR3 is TGTGCCACGCATTCTCAGGGCACCGCCTATGGCTACACCTTC.

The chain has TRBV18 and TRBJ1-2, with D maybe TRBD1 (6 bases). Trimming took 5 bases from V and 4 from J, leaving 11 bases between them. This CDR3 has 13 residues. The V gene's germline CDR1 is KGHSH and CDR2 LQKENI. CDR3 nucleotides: TGTGCCAGCTCATCGACAGGCACCTATGGCTACACCTTC. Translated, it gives CASSSTGTYGYTF.

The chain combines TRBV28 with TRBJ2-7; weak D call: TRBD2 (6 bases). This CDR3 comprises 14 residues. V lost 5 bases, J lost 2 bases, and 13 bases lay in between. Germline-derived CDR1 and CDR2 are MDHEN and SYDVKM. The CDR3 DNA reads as TGTGCCAGCAGTGAGCCTAGCGAAACCTACGAGCAGTACTTC. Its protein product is CASSEPSETYEQYF.

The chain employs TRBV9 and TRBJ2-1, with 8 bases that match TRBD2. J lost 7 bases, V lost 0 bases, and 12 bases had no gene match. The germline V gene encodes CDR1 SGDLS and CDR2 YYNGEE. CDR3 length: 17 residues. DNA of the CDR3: TGTGCCAGCAGCGTAGCTCTAGCCGGGACTAGTAGGAATGAGCAGTTCTTC. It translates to CASSVALAGTSRNEQFF.

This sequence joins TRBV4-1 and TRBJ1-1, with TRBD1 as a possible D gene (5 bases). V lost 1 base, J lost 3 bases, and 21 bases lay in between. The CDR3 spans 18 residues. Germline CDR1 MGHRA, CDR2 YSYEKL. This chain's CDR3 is CASSQGPLGRNVDTEAFF. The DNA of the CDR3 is TGCGCCAGCAGCCAAGGACCCTTGGGGCGAAACGTGGACACTGAAGCTTTCTTT.